This T cell receptor (beta chain) was identified during a study of T cell responses to AZD1222 COVID-19 vaccine. This table comes from immunoSEQ multiplex PCR, and its TCRdb copy is limited to in-frame clones, with some not included. Found here are about 170,000 clones, 85% to 90% of them singletons; the top ten hold 1.5% to 2%. Notes on the study in general: Spike-specific TCR depth and breadth grew after two AZD1222 doses. Just six people given AZD1222 tested seropositive at baseline. The study found vaccine-associated CD4 TCRs spanning spike, dominant at 160-218 and 743-854.

Germline V gene lookup returns CDR1 MNHNS and CDR2 SASEGT. There are 16 residues in the CDR3. V shed 1 base, J shed 2 bases, and the junction held 6 bases outside the gene matches. Regarding this clone: The antigen is undetermined.

The source of this sequence is an adult in good health. The chain has TRBV6-1 and TRBJ2-7, with 9 nucleotides matching TRBD2. Sequences were derived from peripheral blood, sampled on day 0 of AZD1222 vaccination. The CDR3 region is CASSEDVAGGPYEQYF. The CDR3 bases are TGTGCCAGCAGTGAAGACGTGGCGGGAGGGCCCTACGAGCAGTACTTC.